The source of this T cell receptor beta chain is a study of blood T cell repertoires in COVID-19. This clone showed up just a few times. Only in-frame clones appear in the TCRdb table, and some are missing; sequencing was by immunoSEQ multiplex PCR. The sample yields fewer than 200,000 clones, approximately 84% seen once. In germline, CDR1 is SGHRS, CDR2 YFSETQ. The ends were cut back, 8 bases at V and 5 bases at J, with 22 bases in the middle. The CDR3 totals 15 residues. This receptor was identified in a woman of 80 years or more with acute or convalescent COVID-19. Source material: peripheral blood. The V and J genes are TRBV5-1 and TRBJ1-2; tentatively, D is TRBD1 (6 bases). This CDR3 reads CASSRDTGVMYGYTF. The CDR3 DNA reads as TGCGCCAGTTCCCGGGACACTGGCGTAATGTATGGCTACACCTTC.